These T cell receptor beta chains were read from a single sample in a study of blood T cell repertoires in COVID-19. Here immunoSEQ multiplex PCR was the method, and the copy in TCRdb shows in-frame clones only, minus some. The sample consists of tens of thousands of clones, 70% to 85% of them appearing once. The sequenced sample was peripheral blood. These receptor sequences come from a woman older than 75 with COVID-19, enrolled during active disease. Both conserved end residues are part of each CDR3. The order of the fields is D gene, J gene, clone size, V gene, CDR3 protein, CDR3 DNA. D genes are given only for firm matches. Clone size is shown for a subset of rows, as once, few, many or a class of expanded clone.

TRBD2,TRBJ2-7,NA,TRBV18,CASSFTTLAGGSEQYF,TGTGCCAGCTCTTTCACTACCCTAGCGGGAGGAAGCGAGCAGTACTTC
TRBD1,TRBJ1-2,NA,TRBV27,CASSYRGAVGYTF,TGTGCCAGCAGTTACAGGGGTGCGGTAGGCTACACCTTC
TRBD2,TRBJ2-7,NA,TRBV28,CASSSGLAGQQYF,TGTGCCAGCAGCTCAGGACTAGCGGGACAGCAGTACTTC
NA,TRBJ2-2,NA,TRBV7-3,CASSPPGANTGELFF,TGTGCCAGCAGTCCGCCGGGAGCGAACACCGGGGAGCTGTTTTTT
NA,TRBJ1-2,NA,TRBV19,CASSMGDSRNYGYTF,TGTGCCAGTAGTATGGGTGACAGCAGAAACTATGGCTACACCTTC
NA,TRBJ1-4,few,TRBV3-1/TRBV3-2,CASSLYATNEKLFF,TGTGCCAGCAGCCTGTATGCAACTAATGAAAAACTGTTTTTT
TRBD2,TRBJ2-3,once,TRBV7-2,CASSLDRASGDTQYF,TGTGCCAGCAGCTTAGACCGGGCTAGCGGGGATACGCAGTATTTT
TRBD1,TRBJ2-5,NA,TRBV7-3,CASSLGTGAETQYF,TGTGCCAGCAGCTTAGGGACAGGGGCTGAGACCCAGTACTTC
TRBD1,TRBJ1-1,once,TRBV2,CASRAGTGRTEAFF,TGTGCCAGCAGAGCCGGGACAGGGAGAACTGAAGCTTTCTTT
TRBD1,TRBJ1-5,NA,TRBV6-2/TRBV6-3,CASSSVGQGSNQPQHF,TGTGCCAGCAGCTCTGTCGGACAGGGTAGCAATCAGCCCCAGCATTTT
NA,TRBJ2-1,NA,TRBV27,CASSSSWALTNEQFF,TGTGCCAGCAGTTCGAGCTGGGCCTTAACTAATGAGCAGTTCTTC
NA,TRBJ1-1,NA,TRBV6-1,CASSESEGTSIVF,TGTGCCAGCAGTGAAAGTGAGGGAACCTCGATAGTTTTT
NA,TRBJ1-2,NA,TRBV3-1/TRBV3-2,CASSKEDWQGPLFYGYTF,TGTGCCAGCAGCAAAGAAGACTGGCAGGGGCCCCTGTTCTATGGCTACACCTTC
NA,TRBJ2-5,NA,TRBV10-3,CAISRQFQETQYF,TGTGCCATCAGCAGACAGTTCCAAGAGACCCAGTACTTC
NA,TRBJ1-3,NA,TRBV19,CASKTTEHSGNTIYF,TGTGCCAGTAAGACGACAGAACACTCTGGAAACACCATATATTTT
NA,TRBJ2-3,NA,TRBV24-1,CATSCMGAVLDTDTQYF,TGTGCCACCAGTTGTATGGGAGCGGTCCTTGACACAGATACGCAGTATTTT
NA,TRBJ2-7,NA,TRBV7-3,CASSPFGGSTYEQYF,TGTGCCAGCAGCCCTTTTGGAGGAAGCACCTACGAGCAGTACTTC
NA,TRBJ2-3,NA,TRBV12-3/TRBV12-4,CASSFGGDTQYF,TGTGCCAGCAGTTTCGGGGGAGATACGCAGTATTTT
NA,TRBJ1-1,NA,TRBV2,CASSEQGITEAFF,TGTGCCAGCAGTGAACAGGGAATTACTGAAGCTTTCTTT
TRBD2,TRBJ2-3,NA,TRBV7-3,CASSLNLAGPSTQYF,TGTGCCAGCAGCTTAAACCTAGCGGGGCCCAGTACGCAGTATTTT
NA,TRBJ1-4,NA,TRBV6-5,CASSSGTPNEKLFF,TGTGCCAGCAGCTCCGGGACACCTAATGAAAAACTGTTTTTT
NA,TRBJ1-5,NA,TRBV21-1,CASSKGGRVTGNQPQHF,TGTGCCAGCAGCAAAGGAGGCAGGGTAACCGGCAATCAGCCCCAGCATTTT
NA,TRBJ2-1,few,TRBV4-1,CASSQDPVGSSYNEQFF,TGCGCCAGCAGCCAAGATCCAGTGGGGAGCTCCTACAATGAGCAGTTCTTC
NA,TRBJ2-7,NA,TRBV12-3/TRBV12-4,CASSLTGYEQYF,TGTGCCAGCAGTTTAACCGGCTACGAGCAGTACTTC
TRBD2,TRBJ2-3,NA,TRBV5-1,CASTSSGALADTQYF,TGCGCCAGCACCTCAAGCGGGGCTTTGGCAGATACGCAGTATTTT